This entry lists 11 T cell receptor beta chains sequenced from one sample in a study of blood T cells in healthy people across ages. The use of a sample-barcoded 5' primer and a J-beta primer mix characterized a second PCR of roughly 6 to 11 cycles. TCRdb redid the calling of the 5' RACE reads with MiXCR, one entry per CDR3 protein. The data contain around 820,000 distinct CDR3 sequences, more than 20% of them singletons. This sample also appeared in a second study, on T cells of mothers and their children.

The specimen sequenced was blood. These receptors were obtained from a boy between 10 and 17 years old in good health.

This clonotype was counted many times. J is TRBJ1-4 and V is TRBV6-1; D remains ambiguous. The CDR3 is 13 amino acids. Germline assignment: CDR1 MNHNS and CDR2 SASEGT. V was clipped by 8 bases and J by 0 bases, with 7 bases between them. Here the CDR3 reads CASQDPTNEKLFF. CDR3 DNA: TGTGCCAGCCAGGACCCAACTAATGAAAAACTGTTTTTT.

This chain connects TRBV29-1 to TRBJ1-2, with TRBD1 matching 8 bases. CDR3 length: 12 residues. Germline V gene sequence: CDR1 SQVTM, CDR2 ANQGSEA. The junction had 3 bases not matched to a gene; V was cut back by 6 bases and J by 3 bases. CDR3 sequence: CSVAGGDYGYTF. CDR3 DNA sequence: TGCAGCGTCGCAGGGGGCGACTATGGCTACACCTTC.

The gene calls are TRBV20-1 and TRBJ1-2; the D gene is possibly TRBD1 (6 bases). The V gene's germline CDR1 is DFQATT and CDR2 SNEGSKA (reference sequence). The CDR3 totals 13 residues. The V and J ends lost 6 bases and 1 base respectively, with 12 bases between them. The CDR3 nucleotides read TGCAGTGCCGAGGGACACCTTAACTATGGCTACACCTTC. This sequence encodes CSAEGHLNYGYTF.

In its sample, this clonotype was seen a few times. The genes are TRBV20-1 and TRBJ2-5; a possible D gene is TRBD1 (6 bases). Germline V gene lookup returns CDR1 DFQATT and CDR2 SNEGSKA (reference sequence). The CDR3 extends over 13 amino acids. The V end was cut by 5 bases, the J end by 11 bases, with 21 bases between. The CDR3 DNA is TGCAGTGCTGCCGCAGCTCAGGGGAAGGAGCAGTACTTC. Protein product: CSAAAAQGKEQYF.

V gene TRBV7-2 combines with J gene TRBJ2-5; D call uncertain. Per germline, CDR1 SGHTA and CDR2 FQGNSA. This CDR3 spans 13 amino acids. V lost 3 bases and J 1 base, leaving 6 bases between the germline ends. The CDR3 region is CASSFRAQETQYF. CDR3 DNA sequence: TGTGCCAGCAGCTTCAGAGCCCAAGAGACCCAGTACTTC.

This clonotype was counted between two and nine times. The chain carries TRBV29-1 and TRBJ2-1; D remains unclear. The germline gives CDR1 SQVTM, CDR2 ANQGSEA. The CDR3 runs 10 residues. The V gene lost 4 bases and the J gene lost 6 bases, with 4 bases spanning the gap. The CDR3 DNA is TGCAGCGTTGTTCTCAATGAGCAGTTCTTC. This codes for CSVVLNEQFF.

The CDR3 DNA reads TGTGCCAGCAACCTGGACAGGGGAGGGTCTAATGAAAAACTGTTTTTT. It translates to CASNLDRGGSNEKLFF. The rearrangement uses TRBV14 and TRBJ1-4, with 9 bases aligning to TRBD1. The ends lost 7 bases at V and 3 bases at J; junction bases unmatched: 9. CDR1 is SGHDN, CDR2 FVKESK, per germline. This CDR3 contains 16 residues.

This clonotype has only a few counts. The rearrangement uses TRBV7-3 and TRBJ2-1, with 7 bases matching TRBD1. The last part of the DNA fits TRBJ2-7 better; the J call may be wrong. The CDR3 totals 13 residues. Germline lookup yields CDR1 SGHTA and CDR2 FQGTGA. The CDR3 sequence: CASSLLDRDEQYF. DNA for the CDR3: TGTGCCAGCAGCTTATTAGACAGGGACGAGCAGTACTTC.

This clonotype came up a few times. The rearrangement links TRBV7-2 to TRBJ2-3, with a possible D match to TRBD1 (5 bases). Trimming pared 1 base from V and 2 bases from J, leaving 13 bases between. CDR3 length equals 16 residues. Germline-derived CDR1 and CDR2 are SGHTA and FQGNSA. CDR3 loop: CASSLDQGLFTDTQYF. The CDR3, as DNA: TGTGCCAGCAGCTTAGATCAGGGCCTCTTCACAGATACGCAGTATTTT. The complete variable domain, with remaining parts taken from reference TRBV7-2 and TRBJ2-3, reads GAGVSQSPSNKVTEKGKDVELRCDPISGHTALYWYRQSLGQGLEFLIYFQGNSAPDKSGLPSDRFSAERTGGSVSTLTIQRTQQEDSAVYLCASSLDQGLFTDTQYFGPGTRLTVL.

In this sample, this clonotype turned up a few times. CDR3 region: CASSLRAPPTGYGEQYF. The CDR3, as DNA: TGTGCCAGCAGCTTAAGGGCCCCCCCCACAGGGTACGGCGAGCAGTACTTC. The chain employs TRBV7-3 and TRBJ2-5; maybe TRBD1 (6 bases). Matching the DNA end better, TRBJ2-7 makes the J call doubtful. The CDR3 contains 17 residues. From germline, CDR1 is SGHTA and CDR2 FQGTGA.

This clonotype was counted only a few times. The gene calls are TRBV28 and TRBJ2-4; 10 bases align to TRBD1. After removal of 3 bases from V and 0 bases from J, the junction contained 2 bases not matched to a gene. The CDR3 spans 16 residues. The germline gives CDR1 MDHEN, CDR2 SYDVKM. CDR3 sequence reads: CASSLGQGRAKNIQYF. CDR3 coding DNA: TGTGCCAGCAGTTTGGGACAGGGGCGAGCCAAAAACATTCAGTACTTC.